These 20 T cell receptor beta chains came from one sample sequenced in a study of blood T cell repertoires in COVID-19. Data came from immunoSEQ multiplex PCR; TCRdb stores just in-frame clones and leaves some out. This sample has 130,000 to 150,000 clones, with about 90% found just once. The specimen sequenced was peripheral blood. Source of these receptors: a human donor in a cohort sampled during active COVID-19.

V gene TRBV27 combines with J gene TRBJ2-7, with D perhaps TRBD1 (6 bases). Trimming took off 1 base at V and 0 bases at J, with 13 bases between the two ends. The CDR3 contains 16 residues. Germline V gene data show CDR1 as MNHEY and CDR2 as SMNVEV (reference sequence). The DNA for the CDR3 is TGTGCCAGCAGTTTATTCGGCGGACAGAGCTCCTACGAGCAGTACTTC. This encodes CASSLFGGQSSYEQYF.

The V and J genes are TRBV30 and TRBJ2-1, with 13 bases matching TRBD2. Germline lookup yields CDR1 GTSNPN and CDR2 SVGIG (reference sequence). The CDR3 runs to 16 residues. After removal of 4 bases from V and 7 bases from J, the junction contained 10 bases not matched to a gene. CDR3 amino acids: CAWIVRGLAGRNEQFF. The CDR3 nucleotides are TGTGCCTGGATCGTCAGGGGACTAGCGGGACGGAATGAGCAGTTCTTC.

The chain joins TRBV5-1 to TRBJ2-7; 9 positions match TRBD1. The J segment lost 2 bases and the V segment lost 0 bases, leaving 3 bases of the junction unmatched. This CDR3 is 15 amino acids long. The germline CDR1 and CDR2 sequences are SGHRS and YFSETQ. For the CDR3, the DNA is TGCGCCAGCAGCTTGGGGGGACAGGGACCCTACGAGCAGTACTTC. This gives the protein CASSLGGQGPYEQYF.

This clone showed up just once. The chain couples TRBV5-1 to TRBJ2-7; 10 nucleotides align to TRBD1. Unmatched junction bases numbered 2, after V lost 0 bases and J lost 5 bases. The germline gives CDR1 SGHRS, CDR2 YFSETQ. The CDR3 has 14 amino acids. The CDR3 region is CASSLGGTGDEQYF. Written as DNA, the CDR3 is TGCGCCAGCAGCTTGGGGGGGACAGGGGACGAGCAGTACTTC.

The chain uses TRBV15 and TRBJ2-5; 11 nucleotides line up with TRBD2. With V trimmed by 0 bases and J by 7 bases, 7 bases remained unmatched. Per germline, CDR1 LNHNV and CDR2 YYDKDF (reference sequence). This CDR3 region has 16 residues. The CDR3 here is CATSRDPSGGLGTQYF. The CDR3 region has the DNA TGTGCCACCAGCAGAGATCCTAGCGGGGGGTTGGGGACCCAGTACTTC.

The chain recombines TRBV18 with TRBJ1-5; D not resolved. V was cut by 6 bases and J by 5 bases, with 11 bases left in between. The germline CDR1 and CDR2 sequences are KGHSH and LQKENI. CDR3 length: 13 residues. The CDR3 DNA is TGTGCCAGCTCTAAGCGGGGAGATCAGCCCCAGCATTTT. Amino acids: CASSKRGDQPQHF.

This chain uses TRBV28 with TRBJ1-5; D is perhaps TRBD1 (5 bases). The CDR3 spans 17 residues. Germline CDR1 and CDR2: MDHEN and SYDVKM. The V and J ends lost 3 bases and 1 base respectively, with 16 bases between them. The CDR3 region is CASSFRSGILSNQPQHF. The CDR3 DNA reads TGTGCCAGCAGTTTTAGGTCAGGGATCTTGAGCAATCAGCCCCAGCATTTT.

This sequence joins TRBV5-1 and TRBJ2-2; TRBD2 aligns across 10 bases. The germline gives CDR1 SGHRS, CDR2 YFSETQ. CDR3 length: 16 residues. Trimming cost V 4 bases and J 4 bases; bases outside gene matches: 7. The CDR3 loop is CASSVSGRAGTGELFF. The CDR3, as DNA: TGCGCCAGCAGCGTCAGCGGGAGGGCCGGCACCGGGGAGCTGTTTTTT.

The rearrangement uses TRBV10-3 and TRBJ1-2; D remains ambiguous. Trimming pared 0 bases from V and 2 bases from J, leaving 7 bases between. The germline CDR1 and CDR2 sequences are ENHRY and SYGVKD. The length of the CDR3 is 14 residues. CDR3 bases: TGTGCCATCAGTGAGTCTGTACAGAACTATGGCTACACCTTC. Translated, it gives CAISESVQNYGYTF.

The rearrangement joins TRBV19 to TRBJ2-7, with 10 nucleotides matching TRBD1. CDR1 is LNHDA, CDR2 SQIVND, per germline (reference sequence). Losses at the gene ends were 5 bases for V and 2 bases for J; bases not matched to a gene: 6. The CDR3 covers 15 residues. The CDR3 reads CASSSGTGATYEQYF. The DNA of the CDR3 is TGTGCCAGTAGTTCCGGGACAGGGGCCACCTACGAGCAGTACTTC.

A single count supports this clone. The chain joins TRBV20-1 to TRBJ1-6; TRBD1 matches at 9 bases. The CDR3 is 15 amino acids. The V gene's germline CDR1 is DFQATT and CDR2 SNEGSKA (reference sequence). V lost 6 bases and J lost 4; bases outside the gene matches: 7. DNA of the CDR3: TGCAGTGCGAGTCAGGGACAGGGTTATAATTCACCCCTCCACTTT. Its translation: CSASQGQGYNSPLHF.

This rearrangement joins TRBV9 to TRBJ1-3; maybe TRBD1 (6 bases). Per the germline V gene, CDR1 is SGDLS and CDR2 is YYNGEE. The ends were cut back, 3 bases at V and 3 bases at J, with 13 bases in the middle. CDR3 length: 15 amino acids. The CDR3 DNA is TGTGCCAGCAGCGCATCTAGGGGGGGTGGAAACACCATATATTTT. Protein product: CASSASRGGGNTIYF.

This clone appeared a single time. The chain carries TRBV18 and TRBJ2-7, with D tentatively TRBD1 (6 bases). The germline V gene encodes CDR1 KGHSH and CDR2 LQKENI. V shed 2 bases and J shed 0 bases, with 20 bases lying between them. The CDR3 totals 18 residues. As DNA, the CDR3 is TGTGCCAGCTCACCAAACATAAACAGGGATAGAAGCTCCTACGAGCAGTACTTC. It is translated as CASSPNINRDRSSYEQYF. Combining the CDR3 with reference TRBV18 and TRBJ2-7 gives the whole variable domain NAGVMQNPRHLVRRRGQEARLRCSPMKGHSHVYWYRQLPEEGLKFMVYLQKENIIDESGMPKERFSAEFPKEGPSILRIQQVVRGDSAAYFCASSPNINRDRSSYEQYFGPGTRLTVT.

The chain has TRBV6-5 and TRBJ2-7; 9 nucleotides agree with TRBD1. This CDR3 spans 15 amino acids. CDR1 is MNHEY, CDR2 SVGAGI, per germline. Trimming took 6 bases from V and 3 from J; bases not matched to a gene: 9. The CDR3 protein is CASRPDRGSRYEQYF. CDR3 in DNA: TGTGCCAGCAGGCCAGACAGGGGGTCTCGCTACGAGCAGTACTTC.

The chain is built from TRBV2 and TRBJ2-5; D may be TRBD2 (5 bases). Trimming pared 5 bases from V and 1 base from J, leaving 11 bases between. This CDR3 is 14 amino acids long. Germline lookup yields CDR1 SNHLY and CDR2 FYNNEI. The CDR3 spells CASSPLTSQETQYF. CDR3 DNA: TGTGCCAGCAGTCCCCTAACTAGCCAAGAGACCCAGTACTTC.

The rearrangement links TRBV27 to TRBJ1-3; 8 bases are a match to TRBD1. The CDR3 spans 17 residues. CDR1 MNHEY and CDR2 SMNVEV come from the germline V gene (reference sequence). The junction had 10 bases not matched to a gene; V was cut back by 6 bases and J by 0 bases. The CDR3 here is CASSRGRGPSSGNTIYF. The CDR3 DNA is TGTGCCAGCAGCAGGGGGCGGGGGCCGAGCTCTGGAAACACCATATATTTT.

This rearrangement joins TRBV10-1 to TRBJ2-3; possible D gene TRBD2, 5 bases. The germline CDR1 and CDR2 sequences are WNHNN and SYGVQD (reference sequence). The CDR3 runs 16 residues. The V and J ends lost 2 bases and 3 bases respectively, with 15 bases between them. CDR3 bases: TGCGCCAGCAGTGAGAGGTTAGGCGGGCTTACAGATACGCAGTATTTT. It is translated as CASSERLGGLTDTQYF.

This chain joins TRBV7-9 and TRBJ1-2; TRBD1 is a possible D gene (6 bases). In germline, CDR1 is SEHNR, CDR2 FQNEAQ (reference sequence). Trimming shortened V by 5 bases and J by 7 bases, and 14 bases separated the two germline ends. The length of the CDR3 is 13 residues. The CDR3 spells CASSPWTVSGYTF. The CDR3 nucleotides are TGTGCCAGCAGCCCATGGACAGTAAGTGGCTACACCTTC.

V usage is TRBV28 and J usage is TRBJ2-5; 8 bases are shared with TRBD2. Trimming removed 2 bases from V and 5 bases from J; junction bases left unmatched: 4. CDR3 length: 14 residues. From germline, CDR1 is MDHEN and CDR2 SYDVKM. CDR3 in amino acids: CASSLAGGVETQYF. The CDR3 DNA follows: TGTGCCAGCAGTTTAGCGGGGGGTGTGGAGACCCAGTACTTC.

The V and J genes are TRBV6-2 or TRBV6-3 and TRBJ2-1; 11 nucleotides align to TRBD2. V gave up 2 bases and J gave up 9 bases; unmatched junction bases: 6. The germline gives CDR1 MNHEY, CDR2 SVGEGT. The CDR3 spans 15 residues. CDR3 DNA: TGTGCCAGCAGTTACCTAGCGGGGGGATCTGGTGAGCAGTTCTTC. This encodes CASSYLAGGSGEQFF.